The 6 T cell receptor beta chains below were found in one sample sequenced in a study of T cells after yellow fever vaccination. TCRdb ran MiXCR on the 5' RACE reads and lists one entry per CDR3 protein. The table shows 250,000 or so distinct CDR3 sequences, with 6.9% occurring only once. This specimen consisted of CD4+ T cells sorted from PBMCs, obtained 15 days after the yellow fever booster vaccination. The source of these receptors is a man aged 30 to 45 who received the YFV17D yellow fever vaccine.

The CDR3 DNA reads TGTGCCAGTAGTATAAGCCCCCGGACTAGCGGGACCCTACACACAGATACGCAGTATTTT. Residues: CASSISPRTSGTLHTDTQYF. This chain links TRBV19 with TRBJ2-3; 12 positions agree with TRBD2. From germline, CDR1 is LNHDA and CDR2 SQIVND (reference sequence). V gave up 2 bases and J gave up 2 bases; unmatched junction bases: 14. The CDR3 length is 20 residues. Drawing the rest from reference TRBV19 and TRBJ2-3, the complete variable domain is DGGITQSPKYLFRKEGQNVTLSCEQNLNHDAMYWYRQDPGQGLRLIYYSQIVNDFQKGDIAEGYSVSREKKESFPLTVTSAQKNPTAFYLCASSISPRTSGTLHTDTQYFGPGTRLTVL.

As for this clonotype: A junction end diverges from the germline sequence, so it may reflect a read error. This chain uses TRBV5-5 with TRBJ2-1; TRBD2 matches at 8 bases. The CDR3 spans 16 residues. CDR1 and CDR2 from the germline V gene are SGHKS and YYEKEE (reference sequence). For the CDR3, the DNA is TGTGCCCGCAGCTTGGCGGGGGGCCGTCCCTACAATGAGCAGTTCTTC. It encodes CARSLAGGRPYNEQFF. The full variable domain, in which reference TRBV5-5 and TRBJ2-1 provide the parts outside the CDR3, is DAGVTQSPTHLIKTRGQQVTLRCSPISGHKSVSWYQQVLGQGPQFIFQYYEKEERGRGNFPDRFSARQFPNYSSELNVNALLLGDSALYLCARSLAGGRPYNEQFFGPGTRLTVL.

This clonotype came up a few times. The chain has TRBV6-2 or TRBV6-3 and TRBJ2-5; 11 bases line up with TRBD1. This CDR3 spans 15 amino acids. Germline CDR1 reads MNHEY; CDR2 reads SVGEGT. V lost 8 bases and J lost 1; bases outside the gene matches: 6. CDR3: CASSWTGGLQETQYF. CDR3 DNA: TGTGCCAGCTCCTGGACAGGGGGCCTCCAAGAGACCCAGTACTTC.

A few counts support this clonotype. V is TRBV4-3 and J is TRBJ2-7; no clear D. V was clipped by 2 bases and J by 0 bases, with 20 bases between them. The CDR3 runs to 18 residues. Germline V CDR1 and CDR2: LGHNA, YSLEER. In DNA form, the CDR3 reads TGCGCCAGCAGCCAATATGATTTTCGGGTTTCCGACTCCTACGAGCAGTACTTC. Amino acids: CASSQYDFRVSDSYEQYF.

The chain links TRBV20-1 to TRBJ1-5; D perhaps matches TRBD1 (5 bases). The CDR3 has 16 residues. V was cut by 5 bases and J by 1 base, with 18 bases left in between. Germline values: CDR1 DFQATT, CDR2 SNEGSKA (reference sequence). The CDR3 here is CSAWGSGGGSNQPQHF. CDR3 DNA: TGCAGTGCTTGGGGCTCGGGCGGCGGGAGCAATCAGCCCCAGCATTTT.

This clonotype was counted a few times. The rearrangement joins TRBV5-1 to TRBJ2-3; 8 bases line up with TRBD2. There are 15 residues in the CDR3. V trimming: 0 bases; J trimming: 2 bases; junction bases outside the gene matches: 2. Germline V gene data show CDR1 as SGHRS and CDR2 as YFSETQ. CDR3 bases: TGCGCCAGCAGCTTGGCTAGCGGGTTCACAGATACGCAGTATTTT. Encoded protein: CASSLASGFTDTQYF.